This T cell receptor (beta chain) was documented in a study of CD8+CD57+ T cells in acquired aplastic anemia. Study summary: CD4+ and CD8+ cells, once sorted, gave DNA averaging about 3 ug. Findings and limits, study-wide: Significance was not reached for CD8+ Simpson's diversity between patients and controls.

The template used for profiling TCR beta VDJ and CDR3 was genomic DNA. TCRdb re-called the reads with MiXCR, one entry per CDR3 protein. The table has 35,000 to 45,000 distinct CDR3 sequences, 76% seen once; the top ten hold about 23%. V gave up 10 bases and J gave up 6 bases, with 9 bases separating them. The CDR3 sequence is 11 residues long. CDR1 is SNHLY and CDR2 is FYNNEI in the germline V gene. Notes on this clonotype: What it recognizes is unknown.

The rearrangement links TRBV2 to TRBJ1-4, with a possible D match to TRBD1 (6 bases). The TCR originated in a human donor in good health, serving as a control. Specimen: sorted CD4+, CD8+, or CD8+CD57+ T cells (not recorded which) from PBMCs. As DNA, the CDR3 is TGTGCCACTCACAGGGATGAAAAACTGTTTTTT. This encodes CATHRDEKLFF.